The rows below give T cell receptor beta chains drawn from one sample of a study of T cells in Graves' hyperthyroidism and ophthalmopathy. MiXCR was run by TCRdb on the multiplex PCR reads, yielding one entry per CDR3 protein. The table shows more than 550,000 distinct CDR3 sequences, with approximately 42% occurring only once. The material sequenced was peripheral blood or thyroid tissue (not recorded which). These receptors were taken from an adult man with Graves' disease, either hyperthyroidism or ophthalmopathy (not recorded which). The CDR3 runs from the conserved cysteine through the conserved F or W. The order of the fields is D gene, J gene, V gene, clone size, CDR3 protein, CDR3 DNA. The D gene is left open where the match is weak. Size is omitted from some rows. Given values are once, few, many or a class for expanded clones.

TRBD1 TRBJ1-5 TRBV2 medium-sized CASTGTGGSRQPQHF TGTGCCAGCACCGGGACAGGGGGTTCGAGACAGCCCCAGCATTTT
- TRBJ2-7 TRBV2 few CASSERVSQGSEQYF TGTGCCAGCAGTGAAAGGGTAAGCCAGGGATCCGAGCAGTACTTC
TRBD1 TRBJ1-2 TRBV15 - CATSRARTGVGYTF TGTGCCACCAGCAGAGCACGGACAGGGGTTGGCTACACCTTC
TRBD1 TRBJ2-4 TRBV6-2/TRBV6-3 - CATGPGDRGGDIQYF TGTGCCACGGGCCCCGGAGACAGGGGGGGAGACATTCAGTACTTC
- TRBJ2-7 TRBV2 - CAGQLSSYEQYF TGTGCCGGACAATTGAGCTCCTACGAGCAGTACTTC
TRBD1 TRBJ2-7 TRBV20-1 - CSASSGTGAQEQYF TGCAGTGCTTCATCCGGGACAGGGGCACAGGAGCAGTACTTC
- TRBJ1-1 TRBV6-1 few CASSYFSNTEAFF TGTGCCAGCAGTTACTTCTCGAACACTGAAGCTTTCTTT
- TRBJ1-5 TRBV6-1 - CASSEARGGQPQHF TGTGCCAGCAGTGAAGCGAGGGGCGGTCAGCCCCAGCATTTT
- TRBJ2-5 TRBV24-1 once CATSDREVVETQYF TGTGCCACCAGTGACCGGGAAGTAGTGGAGACCCAGTACTTC
- TRBJ1-1 TRBV6-5 - CASRYSTNTEAFF TGTGCCAGCAGGTACAGTACGAACACTGAAGCTTTCTTT
- TRBJ1-2 TRBV5-4 few CASSGQTSYGYTF TGTGCCAGCAGCGGACAGACTTCCTATGGCTACACCTTC
- TRBJ2-5 TRBV29-1 - CSVGREETQYF TGCAGCGTTGGCAGGGAAGAGACCCAGTACTTC
TRBD1 TRBJ1-2 TRBV20-1 - CSANRGRYDYGYTF TGCAGTGCAAACAGGGGACGGTATGACTATGGCTACACCTTC
- TRBJ2-2 TRBV5-1 few CASSLAGRGNTGELFF TGTGCCAGCAGCTTGGCGGGAAGGGGGAACACCGGGGAGCTGTTTTTT
TRBD2 TRBJ2-7 TRBV2 many CASSVGAGVNYEQYF TGTGCCAGCAGTGTTGGGGCGGGGGTAAACTACGAGCAGTACTTC
- TRBJ1-1 TRBV29-1 - CSVVEGSEAFF TGCAGCGTTGTGGAAGGGAGTGAAGCTTTCTTT
- TRBJ1-2 TRBV13 - CASSLDSGARANYAYTF TGTGCCAGCAGCTTAGACTCGGGGGCGAGGGCTAACTATGCCTACACCTTC
- TRBJ2-2 TRBV25-1 - CASSESAADTGELFF TGTGCCAGCAGTGAATCCGCAGCGGACACCGGGGAGCTGTTTTTT
- TRBJ1-5 TRBV10-3 - CATAGQPQHF TGTGCCACCGCTGGACAGCCCCAGCATTTT
- TRBJ2-7 TRBV2 few CASSEVRTLAYEQYF TGTGCCAGCAGTGAGGTCCGGACGCTTGCCTACGAGCAGTACTTC
TRBD1 TRBJ1-6 TRBV7-4 - CVSSKSGQVNSPLHF TGTGTCAGCAGCAAGTCGGGACAGGTTAATTCACCCCTCCACTTT
TRBD1 TRBJ1-6 TRBV15 - CATSREYGTGDSPLHF TGTGCCACCAGCAGAGAATATGGGACAGGGGATTCACCCCTCCACTTT
TRBD2 TRBJ2-7 TRBV7-3 - CASSTGLATEQYF TGTGCCAGCAGCACGGGACTAGCCACCGAGCAGTACTTC
- TRBJ1-1 TRBV7-2 many CASSLAPGANTEAFF TGTGCCAGCAGCTTAGCGCCAGGAGCTAACACTGAAGCTTTCTTT
- TRBJ2-5 TRBV12-3/TRBV12-4 - CASSFNTEETQHF TGTGCCAGCAGTTTTAACACTGAAGAGACCCAGCACTTC
- TRBJ1-6 TRBV10-3 - CAISQTSINSPLHF TGTGCCATCAGTCAGACAAGTATTAATTCACCCCTCCACTTT
- TRBJ1-5 TRBV20-1 few CSEVGADQPQHF TGCAGTGAGGTTGGGGCGGATCAGCCCCAGCATTTT
TRBD2 TRBJ2-5 TRBV2 many CASSAAAGGGETQYF TGTGCCAGCAGTGCGGCAGCGGGGGGCGGGGAGACCCAGTACTTC
- TRBJ2-2 TRBV7-3 once CANRGRTGELFF TGTGCCAACCGGGGAAGGACCGGGGAGCTGTTTTTT
TRBD1 TRBJ1-5 TRBV2 once CAGGTGDNQPQHF TGTGCCGGCGGGACAGGAGACAATCAGCCCCAGCATTTT
TRBD1 TRBJ1-2 TRBV7-3 - CASSPVAGQGPSGYTF TGTGCCAGCAGCCCCGTGGCCGGACAGGGACCCTCCGGCTACACCTTC
TRBD2 TRBJ2-5 TRBV7-6 - CASSLNSGTQETQYF TGTGCCAGCAGCTTAAATAGCGGGACCCAAGAGACCCAGTACTTC
TRBD2 TRBJ2-7 TRBV10-2 - CASSEEGLYSYEQYF TGCGCCAGCAGTGAGGAGGGACTATACTCCTACGAGCAGTACTTC
- TRBJ1-2 TRBV10-3 many CAISGDGRMNGYTF TGTGCCATCAGTGGAGACGGCCGAATGAATGGCTACACCTTC
- TRBJ1-2 TRBV12-3/TRBV12-4 - CATTLGILDDYTF TGTGCCACCACTTTGGGGATTCTCGACGACTACACCTTC
- TRBJ2-7 TRBV7-2 few CASSLDGGLSYEQYF TGTGCCAGCAGCTTAGACGGCGGTCTCTCCTACGAGCAGTACTTC
TRBD1 TRBJ1-3 TRBV6-5 - CASSSRDRAGNTIYF TGTGCCAGCAGTTCGAGGGACAGGGCTGGAAACACCATATATTTT
- TRBJ1-2 TRBV2 - CASSASCGYTF TGTGCCAGCAGTGCCAGCTGTGGCTACACCTTC
- TRBJ1-1 TRBV7-8 few CASSQRTVNTEAFF TGTGCCAGCAGCCAAAGGACAGTAAACACTGAAGCTTTCTTT
- TRBJ1-2 TRBV5-1 - CASSHKDGNYGYTF TGCGCCAGCAGCCATAAGGACGGTAACTATGGCTACACCTTC
- TRBJ1-1 TRBV27 - CASRETANTEAFF TGTGCCAGCAGGGAGACAGCGAACACTGAAGCTTTCTTT
TRBD1 TRBJ2-7 TRBV7-2 - CASSSGTASYEQYF TGTGCCAGCAGCTCCGGGACAGCCTCCTACGAGCAGTACTTC
- TRBJ2-3 TRBV7-9 - CASSLSKETDTQYF TGTGCCAGCAGCTTATCCAAGGAGACAGATACGCAGTATTTT
- TRBJ1-3 TRBV10-3 many CAISIQGSGNTIYF TGTGCCATCAGTATACAGGGATCCGGAAACACCATATATTTT
- TRBJ1-6 TRBV7-8 many CASSRAGGRISPLHF TGTGCCAGCAGCAGAGCGGGGGGGAGGATTTCACCCCTCCACTTT
- TRBJ1-4 TRBV5-4 - CASSRPADEKLFF TGTGCCAGCAGCCGCCCGGCGGATGAAAAACTGTTTTTT